The clone carrying this T cell receptor (beta chain) has ten or more counts. Its antigen is unidentified. This entry comes from a study of T-cell reconstitution after alpha-beta-depleted transplantation in children. Findings and caveats of the study: Newly generated T cells supplied most T-cell counts and diversity one year post-transplant.

Unique molecular identifiers were used in preparing the TCRbeta library. TCRdb fed the PCR reads into MiXCR, producing one record per CDR3 protein. The sample contains 70,000 or so distinct CDR3 sequences, about a tenth of which appear only once. The sample here was PBMCs, taken before TCRalphabeta/CD19-depleted stem cell transplant. The clonotype was recovered from a boy aged 5-17 years with acute myeloid leukemia, due to receive a stem cell transplant.

The CDR3 region is CASSQVSEAEAFF. CDR3 sequence (DNA): TGTGCCAGCAGCCAAGTCTCCGAGGCTGAAGCTTTCTTT. V usage is TRBV4-2 and J usage is TRBJ1-1, with D unresolved. Germline values: CDR1 LGHNA, CDR2 YNFKEQ. The V and J ends lost 1 base and 6 bases respectively, with 9 bases between them. The CDR3 length is 13 residues.